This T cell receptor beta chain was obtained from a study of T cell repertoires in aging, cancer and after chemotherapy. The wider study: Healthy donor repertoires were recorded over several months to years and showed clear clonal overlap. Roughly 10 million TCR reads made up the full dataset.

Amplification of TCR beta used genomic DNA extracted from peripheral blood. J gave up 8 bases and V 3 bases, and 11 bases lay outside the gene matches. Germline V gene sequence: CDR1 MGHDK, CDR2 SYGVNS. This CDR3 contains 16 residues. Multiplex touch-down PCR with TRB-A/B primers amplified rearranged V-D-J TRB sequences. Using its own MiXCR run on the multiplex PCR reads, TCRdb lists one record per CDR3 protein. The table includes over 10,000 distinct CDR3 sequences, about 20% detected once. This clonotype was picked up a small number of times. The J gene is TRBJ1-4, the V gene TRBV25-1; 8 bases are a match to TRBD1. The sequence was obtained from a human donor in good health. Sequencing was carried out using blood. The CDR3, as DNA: TGTGCCAGCAGTGATTCGGTACGGACAGGGAGGGAAAAACTGTTTTTT. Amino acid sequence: CASSDSVRTGREKLFF.